This TCR beta chain was sequenced for a study of T cells in women clearing cervical HPV infection. Study-wide context: Case blood was drawn a median about 23 weeks after lesion detection.

This CDR3 has 17 amino acids. V was clipped by 4 bases and J by 6 bases, with 19 bases between them. The germline V gene has CDR1 SGHVS and CDR2 FQNEAQ. Notes on this clone: The CDR3 end falls 3 residues outside the read, so it is completed with the germline J gene.

Sequencing was performed with immunoSEQ multiplex PCR; in TCRdb, only in-frame clones are kept and a portion is missing. The sample has more than 45,000 clones, and its top ten clones hold around 1.6%. This clonotype was sampled from a woman aged 18-70 years with a cervical HPV16 infection that either progressed to CIN3+ or cleared (not recorded which). The sequenced sample was blood buffy coat. The gene calls are TRBV7-8 and TRBJ1-6; TRBD1 is a possible D gene (6 bases). This CDR3 is CASSSLPSGVINSPLHF. Incomplete CDR3 DNA: TGTGCCAGCAGCTCCCTCCCCTCAGGGGTAATTAATTCACCC.